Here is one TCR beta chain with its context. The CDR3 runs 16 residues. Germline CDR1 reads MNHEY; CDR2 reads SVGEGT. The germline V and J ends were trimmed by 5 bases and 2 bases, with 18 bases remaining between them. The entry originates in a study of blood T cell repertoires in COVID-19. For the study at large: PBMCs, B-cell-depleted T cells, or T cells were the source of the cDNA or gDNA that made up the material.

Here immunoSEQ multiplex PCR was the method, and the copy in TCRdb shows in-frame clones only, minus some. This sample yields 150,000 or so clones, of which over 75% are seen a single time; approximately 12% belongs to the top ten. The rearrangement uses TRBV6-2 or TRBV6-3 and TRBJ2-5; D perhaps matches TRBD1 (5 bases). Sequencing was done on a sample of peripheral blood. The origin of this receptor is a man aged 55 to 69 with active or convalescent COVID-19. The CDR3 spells CASSDLGQYGQETQYF. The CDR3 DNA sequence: TGTGCCAGCAGTGATTTGGGGCAGTACGGACAAGAGACCCAGTACTTC.